This T cell receptor beta chain was sequenced during a study of shared clonotypes between healthy human individuals. In the study overall: Each donor had three CD4 naive, three CD4 memory, two CD8 naive and one CD8 memory plate.

The germline V gene has CDR1 SGHTA and CDR2 FQGNSA. V was trimmed by 6 bases and J by 7 bases, leaving 16 bases between them. The CDR3 spans 14 residues. The authors distributed each subset's genomic DNA evenly over several immunoSEQ plates. TCRdb's copy holds only in-frame clones and misses some; the assay was immunoSEQ multiplex PCR. Here the sample spans roughly 2.5 million clones, roughly 92% being singletons. The gene calls are TRBV7-2 and TRBJ2-1; possibly TRBD2 for D (5 bases). The clonotype originates from a man between 18 and 35 years old in good health. Sequenced material: naive CD4+ T cells sorted from blood. The subset is: CD45RA+ positively selected. The CDR3 spells CASREADLRNEQFF. The CDR3 DNA reads TGTGCCAGCAGGGAGGCTGACTTAAGGAATGAGCAGTTCTTC.